This section outlines one T cell receptor (beta chain) sequence together with its context. A much larger clonotype is one base distant, so this may be a read error. This record belongs to a study of T cell repertoires in cytomegalovirus infection. CDR3 length: 17 amino acids. V was pared by 4 bases and J by 8 bases, with 15 bases of the junction left unmatched. TCRdb reanalysed the reads using MiXCR and keeps one entry per CDR3 protein. The data show hundreds of thousands of distinct CDR3 sequences, with approximately 24% seen just once and around 8% held by the top ten. Sequences were obtained from CD8+ T cells from PBMCs. This sequence joins TRBV12-3 or TRBV12-4 and TRBJ2-1; 9 nucleotides agree with TRBD2. The source is a human donor in good health (CMV status not recorded). Some clones in this sample may be carry-over from other donors' samples. Here the CDR3 reads CASSSPRWAGGPHEQFF. As DNA, the CDR3 is TGTGCCAGCAGTTCTCCCCGGTGGGCGGGGGGGCCCCATGAGCAGTTCTTC.